This T cell receptor (beta chain) was sequenced in a study of regulatory T cells in long-lasting Graves disease. Researchers made TCR beta libraries by using iRepertoire HTBI primers and running Arm-PCR on CDR3 regions. From the multiplex PCR reads, TCRdb called clonotypes with MiXCR, one entry per CDR3 protein. This sample has some 220,000 distinct CDR3 sequences; 15% to 20% occur once, and the top ten carry approximately 12%. This clonotype came up many times. Stated time point: newly diagnosed GD, antithyroid drugs for less than 3 months. PBMC-extracted RNA yielded the TCR library. This sample was also put to use in a study of T cells in Graves' hyperthyroidism and ophthalmopathy.

This specimen was peripheral blood mononuclear cells (PBMCs), taken at new diagnosis, from a patient treated with antithyroid drugs. This clonotype originated in a woman aged 30 to 39 with Graves disease.

The CDR3: CAIHPGTGVNTEAFF. CDR3 DNA sequence: TGTGCCATACACCCCGGGACAGGAGTGAACACTGAAGCTTTCTTT. The chain joins TRBV10-3 to TRBJ1-1, with 8 nucleotides matching TRBD1. Per germline, CDR1 ENHRY and CDR2 SYGVKD. The CDR3 is 15 amino acids. Trimming took 9 bases from V and 0 from J; bases not matched to a gene: 9.